Each of the 18 T cell receptor beta chains below was sequenced from the same sample in a study of blood T cell repertoires in COVID-19. TCRdb's copy holds only in-frame clones and misses some; the assay was immunoSEQ multiplex PCR. Among around 270,000 clones listed, roughly 80% were seen once. Sequencing input: peripheral blood. These receptors originate from a person aged 65 to 85 with COVID-19, enrolled during active disease.

V and J are TRBV29-1 and TRBJ2-7; 7 bases line up with TRBD2. The CDR3 consists of 12 residues. V lost 4 bases, J lost 2 bases, and 2 bases stayed unmatched. CDR1 and CDR2 from the germline V gene are SQVTM and ANQGSEA. In DNA form, the CDR3 reads TGCAGCGTTGGGGAGGGGACCTACGAGCAGTACTTC. Its translation: CSVGEGTYEQYF.

The genes are TRBV4-3 and TRBJ2-4; D possibly corresponds to TRBD2 (6 bases). The CDR3 runs to 14 residues. V lost 1 base to trimming and J lost 4 bases, with 8 bases between them. Germline loops: CDR1 LGHNA, CDR2 YSLEER. The CDR3 sequence: CASSQAGGKNIQYF. The CDR3 nucleotides are TGCGCCAGCAGCCAAGCTGGAGGGAAAAACATTCAGTACTTC.

This clone has more than one count but fewer than ten. The V and J genes are TRBV6-2 or TRBV6-3 and TRBJ1-2; no firm D call. The germline gives CDR1 MNHEY, CDR2 SVGEGT. V was shortened by 3 bases and J by 8 bases, with 7 bases between the two germline ends. The CDR3 loop spans 11 amino acids. The CDR3, as DNA: TGTGCCAGCAGTTATTTGGGCGGCTACACCTTC. Its protein is CASSYLGGYTF.

This clone has a single count. V is TRBV5-1 and J is TRBJ2-5; tentatively, D is TRBD2 (5 bases). Trimming pared 3 bases from V and 2 bases from J, leaving 17 bases between. The germline V gene encodes CDR1 SGHRS and CDR2 YFSETQ. The CDR3 length is 16 residues. As DNA, the CDR3 is TGCGCCAGCAGCTGGGCGGGTAGGTCGACTCAAGAGACCCAGTACTTC. It yields the protein CASSWAGRSTQETQYF.

For the CDR3, the DNA is TGTGCCAGCAGCTCGGACAGGAATAATTCACCCCTCCACTTT. This encodes CASSSDRNNSPLHF. V and J are TRBV7-8 and TRBJ1-6; 7 positions agree with TRBD1. Unmatched junction bases numbered 2, after V lost 4 bases and J lost 5 bases. Germline loops: CDR1 SGHVS, CDR2 FQNEAQ. The CDR3 runs to 14 residues.

The chain uses TRBV7-2 and TRBJ2-7; 9 nucleotides line up with TRBD2. The CDR3 sequence is 15 residues long. The J segment lost 3 bases and the V segment lost 6 bases, leaving 9 bases of the junction unmatched. Germline V CDR1 and CDR2: SGHTA, FQGNSA. CDR3 protein: CASSLTGTSFYEQYF. DNA of the CDR3: TGTGCCAGCAGTTTAACCGGGACTAGCTTCTACGAGCAGTACTTC.

The chain carries TRBV5-4 and TRBJ1-6; 9 bases agree with TRBD1. CDR3 length equals 15 residues. Germline assignment: CDR1 SGHNT and CDR2 YYREEE (reference sequence). V shed 0 bases, J shed 13 bases, and the junction held 8 bases outside the gene matches. The CDR3 DNA follows: TGTGCCAGCAGCTTGGACAGGGGGCACTTTAATCCCCTCCACTTT. It specifies CASSLDRGHFNPLHF. Filled out from reference TRBV5-4 and TRBJ1-6, the complete variable domain reads ETGVTQSPTHLIKTRGQQVTLRCSSQSGHNTVSWYQQALGQGPQFIFQYYREEENGRGNFPPRFSGLQFPNYSSELNVNALELDDSALYLCASSLDRGHFNPLHFGNGTRLTVT.

This chain joins TRBV5-1 and TRBJ1-2; 10 bases line up with TRBD1. Germline values: CDR1 SGHRS, CDR2 YFSETQ. The V gene end was trimmed by 4 bases and the J gene end by 4 bases; junction bases not matched to a gene: 4. This CDR3 contains 14 residues. CDR3 sequence: CASSGGTGAYGYTF. The CDR3 nucleotides read TGCGCCAGCAGCGGAGGGACAGGGGCCTATGGCTACACCTTC.

This clone appeared once. V and J are TRBV7-2 and TRBJ2-5, with a weak D call TRBD2 (5 bases). V lost 2 bases, J lost 2 bases, and 15 bases lay in between. This CDR3 comprises 16 residues. Germline V lookup: CDR1 SGHTA, CDR2 FQGNSA. The CDR3 reads CASSLPGGHPQETQYF. The CDR3 DNA reads as TGTGCCAGCAGCTTACCGGGCGGGCACCCACAAGAGACCCAGTACTTC.

The V gene is TRBV19, the J gene TRBJ2-7, with D possibly matching TRBD2 (7 bases). V shed 1 base and J shed 5 bases, with 12 bases lying between them. From germline, CDR1 is LNHDA and CDR2 SQIVND (reference sequence). The CDR3 extends over 14 amino acids. The CDR3 loop is CASSIGGGDHEQYF. DNA of the CDR3: TGTGCCAGTAGTATAGGCGGGGGCGACCACGAGCAGTACTTC.

The chain couples TRBV20-1 to TRBJ1-2, with D perhaps TRBD1 (6 bases). Trimming took 3 bases from V and 6 from J, leaving 11 bases between them. CDR1 is DFQATT and CDR2 is SNEGSKA in the germline V gene (reference sequence). The CDR3 spans 12 residues. The CDR3 coding sequence is TGCAGTGCTAGTCCCGGACAGAATGGCTACACCTTC. Translation gives CSASPGQNGYTF.

The chain carries TRBV3-1 (or the pseudogene TRBV3-2) and TRBJ1-5, with D possibly being TRBD1 (6 bases). CDR3 length: 14 amino acids. The V gene lost 3 bases and the J gene lost 2 bases, with 8 bases spanning the gap. Germline assignment: CDR1 LGHDT and CDR2 YNNKEL (reference sequence). The CDR3 loop is CASSHRQGNQPQHF. The CDR3 bases are TGTGCCAGCAGCCACCGACAGGGCAATCAGCCCCAGCATTTT.

This chain uses TRBV6-6 with TRBJ2-7, with 11 bases matching TRBD2. This CDR3 has 14 amino acids. V was clipped by 5 bases and J by 6 bases; unmatched bases: 6. Per the germline V gene, CDR1 is MNHNY and CDR2 is SVGAGI (reference sequence). The CDR3 loop reads CASSVLAGVAEQYF. CDR3 in DNA: TGTGCCAGCAGTGTACTAGCGGGAGTGGCCGAGCAGTACTTC.

The chain carries TRBV9 and TRBJ2-2; TRBD1 might be the D (6 bases). There are 15 residues in the CDR3. Trimming removed 1 base from V and 4 bases from J, with 11 bases in between. Germline CDR1 SGDLS, CDR2 YYNGEE. The CDR3 is CASSVSQGITGELFF. The CDR3 DNA reads as TGTGCCAGCAGCGTATCGCAGGGGATCACCGGGGAGCTGTTTTTT. Full variable domain (remainder filled in from reference TRBV9 and TRBJ2-2): DSGVTQTPKHLITATGQRVTLRCSPRSGDLSVYWYQQSLDQGLQFLIQYYNGEERAKGNILERFSAQQFPDLHSELNLSSLELGDSALYFCASSVSQGITGELFFGEGSRLTVL.

This clone was observed a single time. The chain uses TRBV27 and TRBJ2-7, with 9 bases lining up with TRBD1. J lost 4 bases, V lost 5 bases, and 9 bases had no gene match. This CDR3 is 15 amino acids long. Looked up from germline, CDR1 is MNHEY and CDR2 is SMNVEV (reference sequence). The CDR3 sequence: CASSPPPGTGYEQYF. As DNA, the CDR3 is TGTGCCAGCAGTCCGCCCCCCGGGACAGGGTACGAGCAGTACTTC.

The count of this clone is one. V and J are TRBV19 and TRBJ2-1; 7 nucleotides agree with TRBD2. The trim removed 1 base at V and 9 bases at J, leaving 3 bases unmatched. This CDR3 has 13 residues. The germline V gene has CDR1 LNHDA and CDR2 SQIVND (reference sequence). CDR3 in amino acids: CASSIAGGIEQFF. The DNA for the CDR3 is TGTGCCAGTAGTATAGCGGGAGGCATTGAGCAGTTCTTC.

Details on this clone: Compared with germline, one end of the junction differs, possibly owing to a read error. This chain links TRBV11-2 with TRBJ2-7, with unresolved D. The germline V gene has CDR1 SGHAT and CDR2 FQNNGV. The CDR3 sequence is 12 residues long. Written as DNA, the CDR3 is TGTGCCAGCAGCTTAGTCTCTTTAGGAGTTACATTC. This translates into CASSLVSLGVTF.

The gene calls are TRBV19 and TRBJ2-7; no firm D call. Germline V gives CDR1 LNHDA, CDR2 SQIVND (reference sequence). The CDR3 covers 15 residues. V lost 3 bases and J 6 bases, leaving 18 bases between the germline ends. Here the CDR3 DNA reads TGTGCCAGTAGTATCAGGAATGCCAGGTTCTCCGAGCAGTACTTC. Translation gives CASSIRNARFSEQYF.